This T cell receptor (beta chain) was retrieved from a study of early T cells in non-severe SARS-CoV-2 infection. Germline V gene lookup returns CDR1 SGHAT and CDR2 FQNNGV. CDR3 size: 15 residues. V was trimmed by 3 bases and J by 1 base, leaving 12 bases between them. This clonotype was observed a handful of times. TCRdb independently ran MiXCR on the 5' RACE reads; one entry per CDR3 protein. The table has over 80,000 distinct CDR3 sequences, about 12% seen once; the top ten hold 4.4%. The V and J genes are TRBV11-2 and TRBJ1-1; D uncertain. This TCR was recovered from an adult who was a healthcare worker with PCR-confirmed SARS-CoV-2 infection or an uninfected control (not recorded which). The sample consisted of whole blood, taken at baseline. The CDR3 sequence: CASSLALDANTEAFF. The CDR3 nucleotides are TGTGCCAGCAGCTTGGCCCTAGACGCGAACACTGAAGCTTTCTTT.